The 10 T cell receptor beta chains listed next were all sequenced from one sample in a study of blood T cell repertoires in COVID-19. Profiled with immunoSEQ multiplex PCR; TCRdb holds only in-frame clones, not every one. The sample shows 250,000 to 300,000 clones, approximately 85% of them seen only once. Sequenced input: peripheral blood. These receptors came from a man aged 45-65 years with active or convalescent COVID-19.

V usage is TRBV5-1 and J usage is TRBJ2-7, with D uncertain. Germline V gene sequence: CDR1 SGHRS, CDR2 YFSETQ. V lost 1 base, J lost 2 bases, and 10 bases lay in between. There are 14 residues in the CDR3. The CDR3 bases are TGCGCCAGCAGCTTGCCGAACAGCCCCTACGAGCAGTACTTC. Residues: CASSLPNSPYEQYF.

The J gene is TRBJ2-2, the V gene TRBV6-1; no clear D gene. The germline V gene encodes CDR1 MNHNS and CDR2 SASEGT. The V end lost 2 bases, the J end lost 6 bases, and 10 bases lay between the germline ends. The CDR3 sequence is 14 residues long. CDR3 protein: CASSEWPGPGELFF. The CDR3, as DNA: TGTGCCAGCAGTGAATGGCCGGGTCCCGGGGAGCTGTTTTTT.

CDR3 residues: CASSLSRGWGNTGELFF. DNA of the CDR3: TGTGCCAGCAGCTTATCCAGGGGCTGGGGGAACACCGGGGAGCTGTTTTTT. This rearrangement joins TRBV7-6 to TRBJ2-2; maybe TRBD1 (6 bases). The V gene lost 2 bases and the J gene lost 1 base, with 14 bases spanning the gap. The CDR3 has 17 amino acids. The germline V gene encodes CDR1 SGHVS and CDR2 FNYEAQ.

J is TRBJ1-2 and V is TRBV4-1; D remains ambiguous. The CDR3 has 13 residues. In germline, CDR1 is MGHRA, CDR2 YSYEKL. Trimming took 4 bases from V and 8 from J, leaving 14 bases between them. In DNA, the CDR3 is TGCGCCAGCAGCCCCTTAGCCCGGAGGGGCTACACCTTC. This translates into CASSPLARRGYTF.

This clone was counted only a few times. The CDR3 loop is CASSQVQGIGELFF. The CDR3 DNA is TGTGCCAGCAGCCAAGTTCAGGGGATCGGGGAGCTGTTTTTT. This chain connects TRBV14 to TRBJ2-2; TRBD1 might be the D (6 bases). Germline V gene data show CDR1 as SGHDN and CDR2 as FVKESK. The length of the CDR3 is 14 residues. The V gene lost 1 base and the J gene lost 7 bases, with 10 bases spanning the gap.

The J gene is TRBJ2-1, the V gene TRBV30; 14 bases map to TRBD2. Germline CDR1 GTSNPN, CDR2 SVGIG (reference sequence). The length of the CDR3 is 14 residues. Trimming at V came to 4 bases and at J to 10 bases, leaving 6 bases not matched to a gene. The CDR3 protein is CAWNRGLAGEEQFF. Written as DNA, the CDR3 is TGTGCCTGGAACCGGGGACTAGCGGGAGAAGAGCAGTTCTTC.

The genes are TRBV6-6 and TRBJ2-7; 11 bases map to TRBD2. CDR3 length: 17 residues. V gave up 5 bases and J gave up 3 bases; unmatched junction bases: 12. Germline V gene data show CDR1 as MNHNY and CDR2 as SVGAGI (reference sequence). The CDR3 sequence is CASSHNWGTSGNYEQYF. The CDR3 nucleotides are TGTGCCAGCAGTCATAACTGGGGGACTAGCGGAAACTACGAGCAGTACTTC.

The chain employs TRBV4-1 and TRBJ2-7; weak D call: TRBD1 (7 bases). Trimming shortened V by 1 base and J by 2 bases, and 27 bases separated the two germline ends. The germline CDR1 and CDR2 sequences are MGHRA and YSYEKL. The CDR3 has 20 amino acids. In DNA form, the CDR3 reads TGCGCCAGCAGCCAAGGAGGATTAAAAGGCTCGGCAGGGGGGACCTACGAGCAGTACTTC. Its translation is CASSQGGLKGSAGGTYEQYF.

The chain joins TRBV7-3 to TRBJ2-3, with 13 bases that match TRBD2. Germline CDR1 SGHTA, CDR2 FQGTGA. This CDR3 has 18 residues. Trimming removed 4 bases from V and 5 bases from J; junction bases left unmatched: 12. CDR3 region: CASSSGLAGTRKRDTQYF. The CDR3 bases are TGTGCCAGCAGCTCGGGACTAGCGGGGACCCGGAAGCGAGATACGCAGTATTTT. The whole variable domain, filled in from reference TRBV7-3 and TRBJ2-3, reads GAGVSQTPSNKVTEKGKYVELRCDPISGHTALYWYRQSLGQGPEFLIYFQGTGAADDSGLPNDRFFAVRPEGSVSTLKIQRTERGDSAVYLCASSSGLAGTRKRDTQYFGPGTRLTVL.

The chain combines TRBV19 with TRBJ1-1; D gene ambiguous. This CDR3 contains 12 residues. Germline V CDR1 and CDR2: LNHDA, SQIVND (reference sequence). V dropped 10 bases and J dropped 5 bases, with 14 bases sitting between them. CDR3 protein: CATGTPRTEAFF. CDR3 bases: TGTGCCACTGGAACACCTAGGACTGAAGCTTTCTTT.